Listed below are T cell receptor beta chains from one sample, sequenced in a study of cytomegalovirus exposure and HLA in healthy donors. Assay used: immunoSEQ multiplex PCR; TCRdb lists only in-frame clones, some missing. This sample has 250,000 to 350,000 clones, with approximately 88% found just once. Sample: PBMCs. The receptor set was obtained from a woman aged 18 to 35 in good health and CMV-seronegative. CDR3s include the opening cysteine and the closing phenylalanine or tryptophan. Each record gives: J gene, V gene, clone size, D gene, CDR3 protein, CDR3 DNA. The D gene is left open where the match is weak. A clone size is listed for some rows: how often the clone was seen (once, few, many), or a class if it is expanded.

j_gene: TRBJ2-1; v_gene: TRBV19; abundance: .; d_gene: .; CDR3aa: CASSTDFTLSEQFF; CDR3nt: TGTGCCAGTAGTACGGACTTCACTCTTAGTGAGCAGTTCTTC
j_gene: TRBJ2-1; v_gene: TRBV4-3; abundance: .; d_gene: TRBD2; CDR3aa: CASSQGTSSRYNEQFF; CDR3nt: TGCGCCAGCAGCCAAGGGACTAGTTCGCGTTACAATGAGCAGTTCTTC
j_gene: TRBJ2-3; v_gene: TRBV4-3; abundance: .; d_gene: .; CDR3aa: CASSQEFGSYTDTQYF; CDR3nt: TGCGCCAGCAGCCAAGAATTCGGGAGCTACACAGATACGCAGTATTTT
j_gene: TRBJ2-3; v_gene: TRBV13; abundance: .; d_gene: TRBD2; CDR3aa: CASSFGSGRARDTQYF; CDR3nt: TGTGCCAGCAGCTTCGGAAGCGGGAGGGCCAGGGATACGCAGTATTTT
j_gene: TRBJ1-2; v_gene: TRBV4-3; abundance: .; d_gene: .; CDR3aa: CASSQVGQNYGYTF; CDR3nt: TGCGCCAGCAGCCAAGTCGGACAGAACTATGGCTACACCTTC
j_gene: TRBJ2-6; v_gene: TRBV27; abundance: .; d_gene: TRBD1; CDR3aa: CASSQESFQGASGANVLTF; CDR3nt: TGTGCCAGCAGCCAGGAGTCGTTTCAGGGGGCCTCTGGGGCCAACGTCCTGACTTTC
j_gene: TRBJ1-1; v_gene: TRBV29-1; abundance: many; d_gene: TRBD1; CDR3aa: CSVSTGEGTEAFF; CDR3nt: TGCAGCGTCTCGACAGGGGAGGGGACTGAAGCTTTCTTT
j_gene: TRBJ2-1; v_gene: TRBV15; abundance: .; d_gene: TRBD2; CDR3aa: CATSRSSGNEQFF; CDR3nt: TGTGCCACCAGCAGATCTAGCGGCAATGAGCAGTTCTTC
j_gene: TRBJ2-7; v_gene: TRBV12-5; abundance: .; d_gene: .; CDR3aa: CASGLSHGGAYEQYF; CDR3nt: TGTGCTAGTGGTTTGAGTCACGGCGGGGCCTACGAGCAGTACTTC
j_gene: TRBJ2-1; v_gene: TRBV7-8; abundance: .; d_gene: TRBD2; CDR3aa: CASRKGLVNEQFF; CDR3nt: TGTGCCAGCAGAAAGGGACTAGTCAATGAGCAGTTCTTC
j_gene: TRBJ1-1; v_gene: TRBV19; abundance: .; d_gene: TRBD1; CDR3aa: CASSKPSRTGELRVNTEAFF; CDR3nt: TGTGCCAGTAGTAAACCCTCTAGGACAGGGGAATTGAGGGTGAACACTGAAGCTTTCTTT
j_gene: TRBJ2-7; v_gene: TRBV7-9; abundance: once; d_gene: .; CDR3aa: CASSVVYEQYF; CDR3nt: TGTGCCAGCAGCGTCGTCTACGAGCAGTACTTC
j_gene: TRBJ1-1; v_gene: TRBV28; abundance: .; d_gene: TRBD1; CDR3aa: CASSFGQGARTEAFF; CDR3nt: TGTGCCAGCAGTTTCGGACAGGGGGCGCGAACTGAAGCTTTCTTT
j_gene: TRBJ1-2; v_gene: TRBV5-1; abundance: .; d_gene: .; CDR3aa: CASSLPGGRDGYTF; CDR3nt: TGCGCCAGCAGCCTGCCGGGGGGTAGGGATGGCTACACCTTC
j_gene: TRBJ2-5; v_gene: TRBV10-3; abundance: .; d_gene: TRBD1; CDR3aa: CASQGAQETQYF; CDR3nt: TGTGCCAGTCAGGGGGCGCAAGAGACCCAGTACTTC
j_gene: TRBJ1-6; v_gene: TRBV2; abundance: .; d_gene: .; CDR3aa: CASSETGNLGSPLHF; CDR3nt: TGTGCCAGCAGTGAGACGGGAAACCTGGGTTCACCCCTCCACTTT
j_gene: TRBJ2-3; v_gene: TRBV4-3; abundance: .; d_gene: TRBD2; CDR3aa: CASSQGPSGTTDTQYF; CDR3nt: TGCGCCAGCAGCCAAGGTCCTAGCGGGACCACAGATACGCAGTATTTT
j_gene: TRBJ2-7; v_gene: TRBV11-2; abundance: .; d_gene: TRBD1; CDR3aa: CASRSLKGPGQTVLRQYF; CDR3nt: TGTGCCAGCAGATCATTAAAGGGACCGGGACAGACAGTTTTGAGGCAGTACTTC
j_gene: TRBJ2-3; v_gene: TRBV7-3; abundance: .; d_gene: .; CDR3aa: CASSSSSGADTQYF; CDR3nt: TGTGCCAGCAGCTCTTCATCTGGGGCGGATACGCAGTATTTT
j_gene: TRBJ1-5; v_gene: TRBV28; abundance: .; d_gene: .; CDR3aa: CASSSPPGPQHF; CDR3nt: TGTGCCAGCAGTTCACCCCCGGGGCCCCAGCATTTT
j_gene: TRBJ2-7; v_gene: TRBV10-2; abundance: .; d_gene: .; CDR3aa: CASSRLGAPETEQYF; CDR3nt: TGCGCCAGCAGTCGATTAGGGGCCCCGGAGACGGAGCAGTACTTC
j_gene: TRBJ2-7; v_gene: TRBV5-6; abundance: .; d_gene: .; CDR3aa: CASSLVGRGNEQYF; CDR3nt: TGTGCCAGCAGCTTGGTCGGCAGGGGTAACGAGCAGTACTTC